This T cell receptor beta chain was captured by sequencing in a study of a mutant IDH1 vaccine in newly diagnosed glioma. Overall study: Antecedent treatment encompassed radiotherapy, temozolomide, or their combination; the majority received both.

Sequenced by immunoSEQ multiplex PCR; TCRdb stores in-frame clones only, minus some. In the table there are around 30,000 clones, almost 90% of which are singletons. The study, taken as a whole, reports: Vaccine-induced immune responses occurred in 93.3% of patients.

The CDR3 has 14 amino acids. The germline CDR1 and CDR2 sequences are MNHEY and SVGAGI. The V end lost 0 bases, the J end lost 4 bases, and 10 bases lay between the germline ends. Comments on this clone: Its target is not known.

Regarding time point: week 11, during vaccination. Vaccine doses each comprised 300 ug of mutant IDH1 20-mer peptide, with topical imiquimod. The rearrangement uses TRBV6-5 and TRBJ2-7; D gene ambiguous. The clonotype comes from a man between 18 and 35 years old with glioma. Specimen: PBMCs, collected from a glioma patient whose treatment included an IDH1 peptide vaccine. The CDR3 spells CASSYSKDGYEQYF. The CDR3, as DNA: TGTGCCAGCAGTTACTCCAAAGACGGGTACGAGCAGTACTTC.